This TCR beta chain was observed in a study of shared clonotypes between healthy human individuals. Study-wide findings and caveats: Rarefaction demonstrated incomplete sorted-subset sequencing despite large depth. Sequencing depth was expected to affect clonotype sharing among donors.

Using immunoSEQ multiplex PCR, the repertoire was profiled, and TCRdb retains in-frame clones only, with some absent. The repertoire holds around 600,000 clones, with 95% to 98% as singletons. V was pared by 4 bases and J by 6 bases, with 9 bases of the junction left unmatched. The CDR3 is made up of 15 amino acids. Per the germline V gene, CDR1 is SGDLS and CDR2 is YYNGEE. This clone came up once. The antigen remains unidentified. Only CD45RO-negative cells positively selected for CCR7 counted as naive CD8 cells, so terminally differentiated effector memory CD45RA+ cells were excluded. Donation came from healthy HIV-negative adults that had no recent acute infections or vaccinations.

The V call is TRBV9, the J call TRBJ2-1; 8 positions match TRBD1. This TCR was sampled from a man under 40 in good health. What was sequenced was naive CD8+ T cells sorted from blood. CDR3 protein: CASSSGQGFGNEQFF. For the CDR3, the DNA is TGTGCCAGCAGCTCCGGACAGGGATTTGGCAATGAGCAGTTCTTC.